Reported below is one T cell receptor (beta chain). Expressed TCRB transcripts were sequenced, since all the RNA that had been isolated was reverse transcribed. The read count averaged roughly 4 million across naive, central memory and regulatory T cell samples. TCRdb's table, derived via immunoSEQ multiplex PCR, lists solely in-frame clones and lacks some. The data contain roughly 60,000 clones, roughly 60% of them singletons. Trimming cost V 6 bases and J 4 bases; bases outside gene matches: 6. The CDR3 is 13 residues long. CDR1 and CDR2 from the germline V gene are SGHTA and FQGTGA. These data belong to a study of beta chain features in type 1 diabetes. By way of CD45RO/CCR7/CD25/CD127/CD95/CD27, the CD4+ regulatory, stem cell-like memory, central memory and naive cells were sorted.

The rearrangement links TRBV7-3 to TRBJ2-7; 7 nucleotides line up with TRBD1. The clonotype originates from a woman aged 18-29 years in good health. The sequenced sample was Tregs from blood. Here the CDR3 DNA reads TGTGCCAGCAGACTTATACAGGGGTACGAGCAGTACTTC. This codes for CASRLIQGYEQYF.